This TCR beta chain comes out of a study of read filtering for tumor transcriptome and immune sequencing. For the study at large: R-ISS stage counts were 8 or 9 for I, approximately 16 for II, 6 or 7 for III.

V shed 2 bases and J shed 0 bases, with 8 bases lying between them. This CDR3 contains 14 residues. Looked up from germline, CDR1 is MNHEY and CDR2 is SVGAGI. This clonotype showed up many times. From about 400 ng of RNA, a library with molecular barcoded alpha/delta and beta/gamma adaptors was made. TCRdb re-analysed the reads in MiXCR, keeping a single row per CDR3 protein. The sample includes about 130,000 distinct CDR3 sequences, about an eighth of them seen just once. Bone marrow was sampled from every patient at the time of active disease. The J gene is TRBJ2-7, the V gene TRBV6-5, with D uncertain. This TCR was recovered from a donor at least 40 years old with multiple myeloma. The specimen was a population of CD138-negative cells sorted from bone marrow. The CDR3 here is CASSYHFPSYEQYF. CDR3 coding DNA: TGTGCCAGCAGTTACCACTTTCCCTCCTACGAGCAGTACTTC.